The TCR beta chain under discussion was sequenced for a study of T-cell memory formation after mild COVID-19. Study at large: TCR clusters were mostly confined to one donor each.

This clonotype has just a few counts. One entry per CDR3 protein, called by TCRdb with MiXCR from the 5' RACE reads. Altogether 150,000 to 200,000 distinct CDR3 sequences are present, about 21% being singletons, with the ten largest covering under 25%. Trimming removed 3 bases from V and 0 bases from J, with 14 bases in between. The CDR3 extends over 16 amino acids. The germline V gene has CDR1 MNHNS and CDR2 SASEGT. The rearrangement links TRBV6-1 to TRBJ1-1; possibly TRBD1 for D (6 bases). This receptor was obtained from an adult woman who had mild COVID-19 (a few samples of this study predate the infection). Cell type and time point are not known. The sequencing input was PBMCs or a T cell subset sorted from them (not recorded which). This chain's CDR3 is CASSEAPSGVNTEAFF. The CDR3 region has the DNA TGTGCCAGCAGTGAGGCCCCCTCAGGGGTGAACACTGAAGCTTTCTTT.